This T cell receptor (beta chain) was recorded in a study of T-cell memory formation after mild COVID-19. The CDR3 is 13 residues long. The germline CDR1 and CDR2 sequences are KGHDR and SFDVKD. V was trimmed by 3 bases and J by 3 bases, leaving 7 bases between them. TCRdb passed the 5' RACE reads through MiXCR, listing each CDR3 protein once. The data hold hundreds of thousands of distinct CDR3 sequences, with 20% to 25% observed a single time. Study-level points and caveats: Pre-infection memory contained some responding clones, which suggested that cross-reactive memory had joined.

In the case of this clonotype: What it binds is not known.

The chain has TRBV24-1 and TRBJ2-5; D unresolved. This receptor was taken from an adult woman who had mild COVID-19 (a few samples of this study predate the infection). Cell type and time point are not known. Sequenced material: PBMCs or a T cell subset sorted from them (not recorded which). CDR3 sequence reads: CATSDPPEETQYF. The CDR3 DNA sequence: TGTGCCACCAGTGATCCTCCCGAAGAGACCCAGTACTTC.